This T cell receptor beta chain appears in the sequencing data of a study of blood T cell repertoires in COVID-19. Study-level information: The origin of the acute and convalescent COVID-19 samples was the United States, Italy and Spain. PBMCs, B-cell-depleted T cells, or T cells provided the cDNA or gDNA that made up the material.

The CDR3 spans 18 residues. Original processing notes: Estimation of nucleated cell counts relied on the amplification of reference gene primers. Generated by immunoSEQ multiplex PCR, the TCRdb table keeps only in-frame clones and is missing some. V and J calls and clone size are copied from that table; D and trimming were computed from the DNA. This sample yields approximately 100,000 clones, of which around nine tenths are seen a single time; 10% belongs to the top ten. The receptor was derived from a middle-aged man with acute or convalescent COVID-19. Material for sequencing was peripheral blood. The rearrangement uses TRBV21-1 and TRBJ2-7; TRBD2 is the table's D call, not checked against the DNA. TRBV21-1 is a listed pseudogene. The CDR3 DNA is TGTGCCAGCAGCAATTCTCCGGGACTAGCGGTCCTAGGCGATGAGCAGTACTTC. Amino acids: CASSNSPGLAVLGDEQYF.